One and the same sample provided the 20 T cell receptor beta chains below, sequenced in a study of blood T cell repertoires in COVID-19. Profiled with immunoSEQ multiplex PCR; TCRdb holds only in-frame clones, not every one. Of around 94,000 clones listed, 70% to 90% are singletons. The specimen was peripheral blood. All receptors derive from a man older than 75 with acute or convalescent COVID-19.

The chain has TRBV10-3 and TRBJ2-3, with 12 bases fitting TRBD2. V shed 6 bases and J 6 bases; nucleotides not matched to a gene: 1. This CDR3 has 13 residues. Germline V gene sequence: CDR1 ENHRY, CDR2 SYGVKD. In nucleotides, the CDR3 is TGTGCCATCAGGGGACTAGCGGGCGATACGCAGTATTTT. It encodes CAIRGLAGDTQYF.

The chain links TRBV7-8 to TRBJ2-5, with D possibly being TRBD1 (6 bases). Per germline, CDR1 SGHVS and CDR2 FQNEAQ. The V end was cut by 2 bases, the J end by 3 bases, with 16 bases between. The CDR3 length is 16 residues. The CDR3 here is CASSLPPFNREETQYF. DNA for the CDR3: TGTGCCAGCAGCTTACCACCCTTCAACAGGGAAGAGACCCAGTACTTC.

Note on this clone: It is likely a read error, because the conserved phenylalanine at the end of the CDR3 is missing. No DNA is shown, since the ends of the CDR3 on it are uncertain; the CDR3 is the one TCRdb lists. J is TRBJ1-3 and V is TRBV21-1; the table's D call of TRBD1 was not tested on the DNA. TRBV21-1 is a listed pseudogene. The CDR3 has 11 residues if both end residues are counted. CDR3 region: CASSHNASPSN.

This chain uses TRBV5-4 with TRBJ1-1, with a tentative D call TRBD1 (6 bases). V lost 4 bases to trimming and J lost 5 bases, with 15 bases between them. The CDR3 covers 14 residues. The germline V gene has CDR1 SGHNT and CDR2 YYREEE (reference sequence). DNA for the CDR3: TGTGCCAGCAGCCAAGGGGGTTTAATGACTGAAGCTTTCTTT. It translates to CASSQGGLMTEAFF.

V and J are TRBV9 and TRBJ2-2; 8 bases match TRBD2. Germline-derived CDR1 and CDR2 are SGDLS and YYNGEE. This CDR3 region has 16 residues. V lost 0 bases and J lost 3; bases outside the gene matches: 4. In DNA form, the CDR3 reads TGTGCCAGCAGCGTAGTGCCAGCGGGAGACACCGGGGAGCTGTTTTTT. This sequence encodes CASSVVPAGDTGELFF. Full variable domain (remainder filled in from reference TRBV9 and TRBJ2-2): DSGVTQTPKHLITATGQRVTLRCSPRSGDLSVYWYQQSLDQGLQFLIQYYNGEERAKGNILERFSAQQFPDLHSELNLSSLELGDSALYFCASSVVPAGDTGELFFGEGSRLTVL.

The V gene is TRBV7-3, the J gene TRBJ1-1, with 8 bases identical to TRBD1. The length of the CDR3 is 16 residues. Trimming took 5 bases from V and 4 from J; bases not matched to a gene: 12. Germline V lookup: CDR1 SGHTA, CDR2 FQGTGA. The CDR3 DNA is TGTGCCAGCAGCGGGCAGACAGGGGCCGGAATCACTGAAGCTTTCTTT. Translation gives CASSGQTGAGITEAFF.

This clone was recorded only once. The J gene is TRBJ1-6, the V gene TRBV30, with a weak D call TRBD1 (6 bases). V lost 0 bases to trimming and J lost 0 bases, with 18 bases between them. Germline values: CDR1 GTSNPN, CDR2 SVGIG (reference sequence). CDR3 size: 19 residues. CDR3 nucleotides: TGTGCCTGGAGTGTACTCCCAGGGGCAACCAGCTCCTATAATTCACCCCTCCACTTT. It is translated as CAWSVLPGATSSYNSPLHF.

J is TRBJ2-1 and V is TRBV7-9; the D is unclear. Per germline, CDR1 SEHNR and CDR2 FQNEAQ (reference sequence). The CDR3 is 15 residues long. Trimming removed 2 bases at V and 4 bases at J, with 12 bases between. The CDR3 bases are TGTGCCAGCAGCTTACTGGTCGGAGAATACAATGAGCAGTTCTTC. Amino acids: CASSLLVGEYNEQFF. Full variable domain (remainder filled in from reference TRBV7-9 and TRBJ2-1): DTGVSQNPRHKITKRGQNVTFRCDPISEHNRLYWYRQTLGQGPEFLTYFQNEAQLEKSRLLSDRFSAERPKGSFSTLEIQRTEQGDSAMYLCASSLLVGEYNEQFFGPGTRLTVL.

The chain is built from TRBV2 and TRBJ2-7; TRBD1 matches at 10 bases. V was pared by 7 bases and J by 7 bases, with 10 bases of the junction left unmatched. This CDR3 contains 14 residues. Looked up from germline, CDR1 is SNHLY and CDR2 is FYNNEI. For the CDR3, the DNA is TGTGCCAGCATTTCCGGGACAGGGGTCGGGGAGCAGTACTTC. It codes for CASISGTGVGEQYF.

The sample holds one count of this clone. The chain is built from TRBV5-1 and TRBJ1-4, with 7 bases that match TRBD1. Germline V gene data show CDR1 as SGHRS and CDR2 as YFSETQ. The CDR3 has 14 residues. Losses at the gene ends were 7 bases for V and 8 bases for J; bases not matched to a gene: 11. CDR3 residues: CASGGDSRPEKLFF. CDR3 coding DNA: TGCGCCAGCGGTGGGGACAGCCGCCCCGAAAAACTGTTTTTT.

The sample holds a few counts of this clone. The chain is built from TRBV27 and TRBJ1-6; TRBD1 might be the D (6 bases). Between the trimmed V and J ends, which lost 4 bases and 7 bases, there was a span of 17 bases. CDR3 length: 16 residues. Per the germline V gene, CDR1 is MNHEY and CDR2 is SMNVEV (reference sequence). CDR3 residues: CASSSSFPGHNSPLHF. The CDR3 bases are TGTGCCAGCAGTTCCAGCTTCCCGGGACACAATTCACCCCTCCACTTT.

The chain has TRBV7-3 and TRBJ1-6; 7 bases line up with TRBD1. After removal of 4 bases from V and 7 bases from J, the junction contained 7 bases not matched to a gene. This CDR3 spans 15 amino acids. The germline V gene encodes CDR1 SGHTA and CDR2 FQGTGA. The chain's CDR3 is CASSSGGQDNSPLHF. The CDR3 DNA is TGTGCCAGCAGCTCAGGGGGGCAGGACAATTCACCCCTCCACTTT.

CDR3 amino acids: CASSLSNRTGPPDTQYF. CDR3 nucleotides: TGTGCCAGCAGTTTATCGAATCGGACAGGTCCGCCAGATACGCAGTATTTT. This chain joins TRBV27 and TRBJ2-3; TRBD1 aligns across 7 bases. Trimming removed 0 bases from V and 4 bases from J; junction bases left unmatched: 10. Germline values: CDR1 MNHEY, CDR2 SMNVEV (reference sequence). This CDR3 is 17 amino acids long.

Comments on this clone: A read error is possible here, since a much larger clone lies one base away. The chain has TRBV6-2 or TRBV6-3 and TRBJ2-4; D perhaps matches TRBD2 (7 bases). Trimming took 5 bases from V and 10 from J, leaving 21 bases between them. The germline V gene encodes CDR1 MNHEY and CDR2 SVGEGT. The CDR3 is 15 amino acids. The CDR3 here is CASSHDGGRDGIQYF. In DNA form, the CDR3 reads TGTGCCAGCAGTCACGACGGGGGGCGAGATGGGATTCAGTACTTC.

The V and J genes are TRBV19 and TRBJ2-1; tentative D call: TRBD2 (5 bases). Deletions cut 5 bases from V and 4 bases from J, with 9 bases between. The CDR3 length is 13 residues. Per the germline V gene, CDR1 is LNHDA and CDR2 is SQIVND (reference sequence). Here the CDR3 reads CASSHGLYNEQFF. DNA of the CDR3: TGTGCCAGTAGTCACGGACTTTACAATGAGCAGTTCTTC. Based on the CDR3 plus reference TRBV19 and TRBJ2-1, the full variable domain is DGGITQSPKYLFRKEGQNVTLSCEQNLNHDAMYWYRQDPGQGLRLIYYSQIVNDFQKGDIAEGYSVSREKKESFPLTVTSAQKNPTAFYLCASSHGLYNEQFFGPGTRLTVL.

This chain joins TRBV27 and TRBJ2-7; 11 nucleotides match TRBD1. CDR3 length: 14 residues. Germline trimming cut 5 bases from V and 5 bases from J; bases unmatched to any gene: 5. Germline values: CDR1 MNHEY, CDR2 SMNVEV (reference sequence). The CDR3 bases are TGTGCCAGCAGTCCCTGGGACAGGGGGAACGAGCAGTACTTC. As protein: CASSPWDRGNEQYF.

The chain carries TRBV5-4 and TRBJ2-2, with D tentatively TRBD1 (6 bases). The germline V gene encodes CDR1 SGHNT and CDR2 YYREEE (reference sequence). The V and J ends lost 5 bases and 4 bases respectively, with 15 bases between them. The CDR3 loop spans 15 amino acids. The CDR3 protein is CASSFTGSRTGELFF. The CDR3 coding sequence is TGTGCCAGCAGTTTCACAGGGAGTCGCACCGGGGAGCTGTTTTTT.

CDR3: CAWRGHNSGANVLTF. As DNA, the CDR3 is TGTGCCTGGAGAGGACACAACTCTGGGGCCAACGTCCTGACTTTC. The chain uses TRBV30 and TRBJ2-6; D may be TRBD1 (5 bases). This CDR3 has 15 residues. Between the trimmed V and J ends, which lost 3 bases and 0 bases, there was a span of 9 bases. Germline values: CDR1 GTSNPN, CDR2 SVGIG (reference sequence). Variable domain in full (rest from reference TRBV30 and TRBJ2-6): SQTIHQWPATLVQPVGSPLSLECTVEGTSNPNLYWYRQAAGRGLQLLFYSVGIGQISSEVPQNLSASRPQDRQFILSSKKLLLSDSGFYLCAWRGHNSGANVLTFGAGSRLTVL.

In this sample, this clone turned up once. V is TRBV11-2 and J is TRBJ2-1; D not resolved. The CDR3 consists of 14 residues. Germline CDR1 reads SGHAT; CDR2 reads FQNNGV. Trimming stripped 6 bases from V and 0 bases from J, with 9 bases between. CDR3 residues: CASRTSYSYNEQFF. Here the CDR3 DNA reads TGTGCCAGCAGGACAAGTTACTCCTACAATGAGCAGTTCTTC.

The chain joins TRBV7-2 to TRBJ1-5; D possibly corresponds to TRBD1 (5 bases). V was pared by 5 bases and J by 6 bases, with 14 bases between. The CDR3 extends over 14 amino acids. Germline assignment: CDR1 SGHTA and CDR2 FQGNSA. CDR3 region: CASSADSHSQPQHF. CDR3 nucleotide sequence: TGTGCCAGCAGCGCCGACAGTCATAGTCAGCCCCAGCATTTT.